The present entry profiles one T cell receptor beta chain with its context. Which antigen it targets is not known. No much larger clone exists at a distance of one base, and base qualities are not known. Per the germline V gene, SGHVS is the CDR1 and FQNEAQ is the CDR2. From the cysteine up to the phenylalanine, the CDR3 has a length of 16 residues. The read is trimmed to its CDR3 DNA, 48 bases read in frame from base 1. The germline V end is reduced by 1 base and the J end by 9 bases; junction bases left unmatched: 11. The data were obtained in a study of OX40 agonist ivuxolimab in advanced cancers. About the study as a whole: Ivuxolimab was an agonistic, fully human IgG2 monoclonal antibody directed against OX40 (CD134), a costimulatory receptor. The paper covers the monotherapy dose-escalation part of the phase I ivuxolimab trial, which included N ≈ 57 patients. Peripheral TCRbeta sequencing aimed to test whether ivuxolimab altered TCR sequence diversity and caused clonal T-cell expansion. Intravenous ivuxolimab was administered to patients every 2 weeks at six dose levels: 0.01, 0.1, 0.3, 1.5, 3 and 10 mg/kg. The dose-escalation cohort was roughly 87% male with a mean age of around 64 years, ranging from about 23 to 85. Of the approximately 54 patients in dose escalation, about 20 had hepatocellular carcinoma, some 15 had melanoma, 9 had renal cell carcinoma and 9 had head and neck cancer. Three dose-escalation patients achieved partial responses, one with hepatocellular carcinoma and two with cutaneous melanoma. Prior anti-PD-1, anti-PD-L1 or anti-CTLA-4 therapy was permitted, and checkpoint inhibitors had been received by about 37% of dose-escalation patients. The investigation overall reported the following: After ivuxolimab, more expanded clones were found on average in CD8+ T cells than in CD4+ T cells. In the 0.1-3.0 mg/kg groups, partial responders were among the patients with the lowest normalized peripheral clonal expansion, particularly in CD8+ T cells. Low levels of normalized T-cell clonal expansion were also seen in some nonresponding patients. Antigen specificity was not determined for the clonally expanded peripheral T cells. At doses from 0.1 to 3.0 mg/kg, clonal expansion was seen in both CD4+ and CD8+ blood T cells between baseline and week 6.

The trial excluded patients who had a history of autoimmune disease or who were on systemic immunosuppression. Peripheral blood for TCR sequencing was collected from all dose cohorts at baseline, on cycle 4 day 1, and on cycle 7 day 1. Samples were obtained from an open-label, multicenter, first-in-human phase I dose-escalation trial of ivuxolimab. The trial enrolled adults with locally advanced or metastatic head and neck squamous cell, hepatocellular, melanoma or renal cell carcinoma. CD4+ and CD8+ T cells were sorted separately from peripheral blood before TCR sequencing. Genomic DNA was isolated from the sorted cells so that the TCRbeta CDR3 region could be sequenced. The immunoSEQ Assay was used to sequence the TCRbeta CDR3 regions. TCRdb took this table from immuneACCESS and kept in-frame rearrangements with V and J called. Such tables lack part of the clones; where checked against another copy, unresolved V genes explain under half of the gap, and the rest is unexplained. The sample records tens of thousands of clones, 88% of which are singletons. The ten largest account for around 13% of the sample.

This chain joins TRBV7-8 to TRBJ2-1; TRBD2 aligns with 8 central bases. This material consisted of CD4+ or CD8+ T cells sorted from blood, taken in a trial of the OX40 agonist ivuxolimab. The receptor was isolated from an adult with an advanced solid tumor such as melanoma, head and neck, liver or kidney cancer. The DNA is TGTGCCAGCAGCTTAGTTGTACCGGGAGGGCAGGGTGAGCAGTTCTTC. This is translated as CASSLVVPGGQGEQFF.